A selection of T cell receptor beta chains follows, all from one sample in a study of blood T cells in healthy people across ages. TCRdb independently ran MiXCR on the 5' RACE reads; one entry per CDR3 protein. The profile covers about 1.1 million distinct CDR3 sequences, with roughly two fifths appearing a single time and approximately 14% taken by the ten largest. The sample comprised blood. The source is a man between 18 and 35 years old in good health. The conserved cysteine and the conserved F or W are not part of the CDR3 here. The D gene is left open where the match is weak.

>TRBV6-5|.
ASSYSISGANTGELF
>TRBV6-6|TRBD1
ASSRQGIGGGYT
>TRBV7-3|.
ASSLSASTYEQY
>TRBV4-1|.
ASSQGGGSKNIQY
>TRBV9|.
ASSGGHSKPEAF
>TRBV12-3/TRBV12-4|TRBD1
ASSFRGQGNQPQH
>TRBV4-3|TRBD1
ASSQDLGTGDGGELF
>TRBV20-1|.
SARIRQGRADTQY
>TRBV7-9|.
ASSLRRGSDYGYT
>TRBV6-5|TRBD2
ASSSRRLAGAQETQY
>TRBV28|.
ASIDLGTAIQY
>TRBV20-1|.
SAAHRDTAYEQY
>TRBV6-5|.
ASSYSRQTNYGYT
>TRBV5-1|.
ASSLTSVDSPLH
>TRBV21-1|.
ASSKDLGENQPQH
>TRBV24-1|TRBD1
ATSDSDRVSTGELF
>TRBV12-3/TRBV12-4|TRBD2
ASTIAGDNTGELF
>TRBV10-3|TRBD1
AIRRDSQETQY
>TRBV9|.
ASSVHEGTEAF
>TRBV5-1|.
ASSLTDDLVPDTQY
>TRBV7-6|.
ASSALQEPGGTDTQY
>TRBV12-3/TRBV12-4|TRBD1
TSRVGTAQETQY
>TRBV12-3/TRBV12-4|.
ASSFTARAEAF
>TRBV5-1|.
ASSLERGGDEQY